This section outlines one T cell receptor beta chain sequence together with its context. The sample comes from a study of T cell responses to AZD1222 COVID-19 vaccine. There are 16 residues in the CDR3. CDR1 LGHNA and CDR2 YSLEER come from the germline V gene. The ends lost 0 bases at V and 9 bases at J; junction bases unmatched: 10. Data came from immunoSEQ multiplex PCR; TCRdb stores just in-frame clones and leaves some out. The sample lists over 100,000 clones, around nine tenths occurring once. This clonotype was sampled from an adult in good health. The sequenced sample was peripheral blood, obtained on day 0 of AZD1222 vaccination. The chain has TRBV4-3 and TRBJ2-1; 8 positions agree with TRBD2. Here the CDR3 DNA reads TGCGCCAGCAGCCAAGATGGTCCCACAAGCGGGGGTGAGCAGTTCTTC. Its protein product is CASSQDGPTSGGEQFF.